Below are 21 T cell receptor beta chains sequenced from a single sample in a study of vaccination effects on CD4 cells after COVID-19. Their antigens are not known. Sequenced by immunoSEQ multiplex PCR; TCRdb stores in-frame clones only, minus some. The sample has 13,000 to 15,000 clones; about 75% are singletons. Antigen-specific CD4+ T cells were expanded (with viral peptide pools) by the ViraFEST assay ahead of sequencing. Investigators separated out CD4+ T cells once about 10 days of culture had passed. Each participant received a vaccine that was either BNT162b2 or mRNA-1273, given as two doses. The specimen comprised CD4+ T cells from PBMCs cultured with HCoV-NL63 spike peptides, sampled after COVID-19 vaccination. Receptors originate from a human donor who received a COVID-19 vaccine.

This clone was counted a few times. The CDR3 DNA reads TGCGCCAGCAGCTTGGCCGGGACAGGGTCGCGCGGCTACACCTTC. Encoded protein: CASSLAGTGSRGYTF. V is TRBV5-1 and J is TRBJ1-2, with 9 bases identical to TRBD1. V shed 0 bases and J 8 bases; nucleotides not matched to a gene: 8. The CDR3 is 15 residues long. Germline V CDR1 and CDR2: SGHRS, YFSETQ.

V gene TRBV18 combines with J gene TRBJ1-1; D unresolved. The CDR3 covers 13 residues. The ends were cut back, 3 bases at V and 8 bases at J, with 13 bases in the middle. CDR1 and CDR2 (germline): KGHSH, LQKENI. The CDR3 nucleotides read TGTGCCAGCTCACCGCGCCCTTTGGAAGAAGCTTTCTTT. This translates into CASSPRPLEEAFF.

V and J are TRBV7-8 and TRBJ2-4; 10 bases are shared with TRBD2. Germline CDR1 is SGHVS and CDR2 is FQNEAQ. Trimming at V came to 2 bases and at J to 5 bases, leaving 6 bases not matched to a gene. The CDR3 covers 16 residues. Here the CDR3 reads CASSLYTSGAENIQYF. DNA for the CDR3: TGTGCCAGCAGCTTATATACTAGCGGGGCAGAAAACATTCAGTACTTC.

The chain carries TRBV7-9 and TRBJ2-3, with 11 bases lining up with TRBD2. V lost 6 bases to trimming and J lost 2 bases; unmatched junction nucleotides: 7. The CDR3 is 16 amino acids. Germline CDR1 is SEHNR and CDR2 is FQNEAQ (reference sequence). CDR3 DNA sequence: TGTGCCAGCAGGGCCGGGACTAGCGGCCTCACAGATACGCAGTATTTT. It specifies CASRAGTSGLTDTQYF. Full variable domain (missing parts from reference TRBV7-9 and TRBJ2-3): DTGVSQNPRHKITKRGQNVTFRCDPISEHNRLYWYRQTLGQGPEFLTYFQNEAQLEKSRLLSDRFSAERPKGSFSTLEIQRTEQGDSAMYLCASRAGTSGLTDTQYFGPGTRLTVL.

The rearrangement links TRBV30 to TRBJ2-2; a weak D match, TRBD2 (5 bases). Trimming removed 3 bases at V and 6 bases at J, with 14 bases between. Germline loops: CDR1 GTSNPN, CDR2 SVGIG (reference sequence). CDR3 length: 14 residues. Written as DNA, the CDR3 is TGTGCCTGGAGGAACGCGAGGGCCGCCGGGGAGCTGTTTTTT. Translated: CAWRNARAAGELFF. Looking up the rest from reference TRBV30 and TRBJ2-2 gives the full variable domain: SQTIHQWPATLVQPVGSPLSLECTVEGTSNPNLYWYRQAAGRGLQLLFYSVGIGQISSEVPQNLSASRPQDRQFILSSKKLLLSDSGFYLCAWRNARAAGELFFGEGSRLTVL.

This clone was counted only a few times. J is TRBJ1-5 and V is TRBV7-2; 7 nucleotides align to TRBD1. The CDR3 is made up of 15 amino acids. The germline V gene encodes CDR1 SGHTA and CDR2 FQGNSA. J gave up 5 bases and V 6 bases, and 10 bases lay outside the gene matches. The CDR3 loop reads CASRQYGTVDQPQHF. CDR3 DNA: TGTGCCAGCAGACAATATGGGACAGTAGATCAGCCCCAGCATTTT.

The chain recombines TRBV2 with TRBJ1-6; TRBD1 agrees at 10 bases. Trimming at V came to 4 bases and at J to 8 bases, leaving 5 bases not matched to a gene. Germline-derived CDR1 and CDR2 are SNHLY and FYNNEI. The CDR3 loop spans 15 amino acids. CDR3 residues: CASSARGQGDSPLHF. The CDR3 nucleotides read TGTGCCAGCAGTGCTCGAGGACAGGGGGATTCACCCCTCCACTTT.

This chain connects TRBV30 to TRBJ1-2; D unclear. V was trimmed by 3 bases and J by 8 bases, leaving 7 bases between them. From germline, CDR1 is GTSNPN and CDR2 SVGIG (reference sequence). The CDR3 is 10 amino acids. The CDR3 coding sequence is TGTGCCTGGAGCCAAGGGGGCTACACCTTC. Its protein is CAWSQGGYTF.

The chain combines TRBV6-5 with TRBJ1-2; 10 nucleotides line up with TRBD1. Germline V lookup: CDR1 MNHEY, CDR2 SVGAGI. V trimming: 2 bases; J trimming: 6 bases; junction bases outside the gene matches: 6. The CDR3 totals 15 residues. CDR3 residues: CASSYTRQGADGYTF. As DNA, the CDR3 is TGTGCCAGCAGTTACACTCGACAGGGGGCTGATGGCTACACCTTC.

This rearrangement joins TRBV5-4 to TRBJ1-6; no reliable D call. Trimming cost V 9 bases and J 0 bases, with 10 bases left between them. Per the germline V gene, CDR1 is SGHNT and CDR2 is YYREEE (reference sequence). The CDR3 is 14 amino acids. The CDR3 here is CATREASYNSPLHF. In DNA, the CDR3 is TGTGCCACTCGTGAGGCCTCCTATAATTCACCCCTCCACTTT.

The chain couples TRBV28 to TRBJ1-2; D is undetermined. Germline V gives CDR1 MDHEN, CDR2 SYDVKM. This CDR3 has 13 amino acids. The V gene lost 5 bases and the J gene lost 4 bases, with 11 bases spanning the gap. Written as DNA, the CDR3 is TGTGCCAGCAGTCTTACCAGCCTCTATGGCTACACCTTC. Its protein product is CASSLTSLYGYTF.

This clone was recorded only once. V and J are TRBV12-3 or TRBV12-4 and TRBJ1-4; D gene ambiguous. The CDR3 is 13 residues long. V was shortened by 3 bases and J by 10 bases, with 12 bases between the two germline ends. CDR3 protein: CASSFGMVGKLFF. The CDR3 DNA is TGTGCCAGCAGTTTCGGCATGGTGGGAAAACTGTTTTTT.

The chain couples TRBV28 to TRBJ1-6; D not certain. Germline CDR1 is MDHEN and CDR2 is SYDVKM. This CDR3 is built from 13 residues. V was pared by 7 bases and J by 7 bases, with 11 bases between. CDR3 residues: CASKVQENSPLHF. The CDR3 DNA follows: TGTGCCAGCAAAGTGCAGGAAAATTCACCCCTCCACTTT.

This chain connects TRBV19 to TRBJ2-6; no firm D call. This CDR3 is 13 amino acids long. Between the trimmed V and J ends, which lost 2 bases and 2 bases, there was a span of 1 base. CDR1 is LNHDA and CDR2 is SQIVND in the germline V gene (reference sequence). This CDR3 reads CASSIPGANVLTF. Written as DNA, the CDR3 is TGTGCCAGTAGTATACCTGGGGCCAACGTCCTGACTTTC.

The rearrangement uses TRBV28 and TRBJ2-7, with 8 bases matching TRBD1. The CDR3 is 14 residues long. CDR1 and CDR2 (germline): MDHEN, SYDVKM. The ends lost 6 bases at V and 2 bases at J; junction bases unmatched: 6. CDR3 sequence reads: CASRRQGRTYEQYF. The CDR3 nucleotides are TGTGCCAGCAGAAGACAGGGGAGAACCTACGAGCAGTACTTC.

The J gene is TRBJ1-2, the V gene TRBV28; no clear D gene. Germline CDR1 and CDR2: MDHEN and SYDVKM. The CDR3 length is 12 residues. The V and J ends lost 2 bases and 8 bases respectively, with 9 bases between them. CDR3 bases: TGTGCCAGCAGTTTACGGGGATACGGCTACACCTTC. Translated: CASSLRGYGYTF.

This clone was observed a handful of times. The chain couples TRBV20-1 to TRBJ2-7, with D perhaps TRBD2 (6 bases). The CDR3 extends over 14 amino acids. Trimming removed 3 bases from V and 4 bases from J, with 16 bases in between. CDR1 DFQATT and CDR2 SNEGSKA come from the germline V gene (reference sequence). DNA for the CDR3: TGCAGTGCTAGTCAGCTAGCGACTCCTTACGAGCAGTACTTC. Translated: CSASQLATPYEQYF.

This clone showed up just a few times. The rearrangement joins TRBV4-1 to TRBJ1-2, with D unclear. Trimming cost V 5 bases and J 2 bases, with 18 bases left between them. CDR1 is MGHRA, CDR2 YSYEKL, per germline. The CDR3 is 16 amino acids. In nucleotides, the CDR3 is TGCGCCAGCAGCGGACTTTGGGGTTCGGGCAACTATGGCTACACCTTC. It codes for CASSGLWGSGNYGYTF.

This chain joins TRBV2 and TRBJ1-1; D possibly corresponds to TRBD1 (6 bases). CDR3 length equals 12 residues. V shed 5 bases and J shed 8 bases, with 12 bases lying between them. Germline values: CDR1 SNHLY, CDR2 FYNNEI. The CDR3 loop is CASSKAGTEAFF. The CDR3 coding sequence is TGTGCCAGCAGTAAGGCCGGGACAGAAGCTTTCTTT.

This chain links TRBV30 with TRBJ2-5; D unclear. The CDR3 spans 13 residues. Trimming took 4 bases from V and 3 from J, leaving 12 bases between them. Per germline, CDR1 GTSNPN and CDR2 SVGIG (reference sequence). CDR3 DNA sequence: TGTGCCTGGAAAGCGCCACCAAAAGAGACCCAGTACTTC. Its translation: CAWKAPPKETQYF.

The V gene is TRBV5-1, the J gene TRBJ2-7; D not certain. Trimming removed 2 bases at V and 4 bases at J, with 10 bases between. The CDR3 consists of 13 residues. Germline CDR1 is SGHRS and CDR2 is YFSETQ. This CDR3 reads CASSLKVNYEQYF. The CDR3 DNA reads as TGCGCCAGCAGCTTAAAGGTGAATTACGAGCAGTACTTC.